The clone carrying this T cell receptor (beta chain) is a singleton in its sample. Its target is unknown. The sample originates from a study of T cells in tuberculosis. As for the study in general: IGRA-negative adolescents, IGRA-positive adolescents with latent tuberculosis and adults with active tuberculosis formed this South African cohort.

The CDR3 has 13 residues. Germline V lookup: CDR1 LNHDA, CDR2 SQIVND (reference sequence). Unmatched junction bases numbered 10, after V lost 10 bases and J lost 5 bases. Produced via immunoSEQ multiplex PCR; TCRdb's table is partial and in-frame only. Of 30,000 to 35,000 clones detected, roughly 96% appear once; the ten largest clones hold 2.4%. Findings and limits, study-wide: GEM motif frequencies gave 70% accuracy; the GMM repertoire gave roughly 90%.

Material for sequencing was PBMCs. This clonotype was sampled from a donor under 30 with latent tuberculosis or without tuberculosis infection. The J gene is TRBJ2-7, the V gene TRBV19, with 8 bases lining up with TRBD2. The CDR3 reads CATIGVAGNEQYF. The CDR3 DNA follows: TGTGCCACCATCGGGGTAGCGGGGAACGAGCAGTACTTC.